Below, 20 T cell receptor beta chains from the same sample are listed, as sequenced in a study of PD-1 blockade in classical Hodgkin lymphoma. The repertoire was sequenced with immunoSEQ multiplex PCR; TCRdb's copy has only in-frame clones and lacks some. The sample yields around 14,000 clones, around 93% seen once. The time point denotes: newly diagnosed, previously untreated cHL patient sample. Isolation of CD8+ T cells from thawed PBMCs used magnetic negative selection. Sequenced sample: CD8+ T cells from blood. The origin of the receptors is a human donor with classical Hodgkin lymphoma.

This clone ranks as medium-sized (0.01 to 0.1%). The chain carries TRBV10-1 and TRBJ2-1, with a possible D match to TRBD1 (5 bases). Germline V gene sequence: CDR1 WNHNN, CDR2 SYGVQD (reference sequence). The V and J ends lost 0 bases and 3 bases respectively, with 6 bases between them. The length of the CDR3 is 14 residues. The CDR3, as DNA: TGCGCCAGCAGTGAGTCGCAGGGCTACAATGAGCAGTTCTTC. Amino acid sequence: CASSESQGYNEQFF.

J is TRBJ1-4 and V is TRBV7-6, with no clear D. V was clipped by 8 bases and J by 8 bases, with 12 bases between them. Germline-derived CDR1 and CDR2 are SGHVS and FNYEAQ. This CDR3 spans 12 amino acids. The CDR3 bases are TGTGCCAGCGGAGAGTTTGGGGAAAAACTGTTTTTT. Translating gives CASGEFGEKLFF.

This chain connects TRBV7-9 to TRBJ2-7, with TRBD2 identical over 10 bases. V lost 1 base and J lost 5; bases outside the gene matches: 5. Germline V lookup: CDR1 SEHNR, CDR2 FQNEAQ (reference sequence). CDR3 length: 15 amino acids. This chain's CDR3 is CASSLEVLAGDEQYF. The CDR3 nucleotides read TGTGCCAGCAGCTTAGAGGTCCTAGCGGGAGACGAGCAGTACTTC.

The chain combines TRBV27 with TRBJ2-5, with a weak D call TRBD1 (5 bases). V was pared by 3 bases and J by 5 bases, with 16 bases between. Germline values: CDR1 MNHEY, CDR2 SMNVEV (reference sequence). This CDR3 has 15 amino acids. DNA for the CDR3: TGTGCCAGCAGTTTCCGCAGGGTACTGGGCGAGACCCAGTACTTC. It is translated as CASSFRRVLGETQYF.

The chain recombines TRBV27 with TRBJ1-6; a possible D gene is TRBD1 (5 bases). CDR3 size: 13 residues. The germline V gene has CDR1 MNHEY and CDR2 SMNVEV (reference sequence). V was cut by 3 bases and J by 6 bases, with 6 bases left in between. CDR3 region: CASSFGTNSPLHF. DNA for the CDR3: TGTGCCAGCAGTTTCGGGACTAATTCACCCCTCCACTTT.

The chain uses TRBV2 and TRBJ2-5; TRBD1 aligns across 11 bases. The CDR3 is 14 residues long. Germline V gene lookup returns CDR1 SNHLY and CDR2 FYNNEI. V trimming: 7 bases; J trimming: 5 bases; junction bases outside the gene matches: 6. The CDR3 reads CASTRTGGRETQYF. DNA of the CDR3: TGTGCCAGCACCCGGACAGGGGGCCGGGAGACCCAGTACTTC.

As to this clone: The limits of the CDR3 on the DNA are not certain, so only TCRdb's listed CDR3 is given. V usage is TRBV28 and J usage is TRBJ1-2. Looked up from germline, CDR1 is MDHEN and CDR2 is SYDVKM. The CDR3 is 12 amino acids long, termini counted. The CDR3 is CASSFATGTETF.

V is TRBV7-2 and J is TRBJ2-7; no reliable D call. The CDR3 covers 14 residues. Germline V CDR1 and CDR2: SGHTA, FQGNSA. The V and J ends lost 5 bases and 4 bases respectively, with 15 bases between them. The CDR3 loop reads CASSSIYSQYEQYF. CDR3 coding DNA: TGTGCCAGCAGCAGCATTTATTCCCAGTACGAGCAGTACTTC. Variable domain in full (rest from reference TRBV7-2 and TRBJ2-7): GAGVSQSPSNKVTEKGKDVELRCDPISGHTALYWYRQSLGQGLEFLIYFQGNSAPDKSGLPSDRFSAERTGGSVSTLTIQRTQQEDSAVYLCASSSIYSQYEQYFGPGTRLTVT.

The chain has TRBV2 and TRBJ2-7; TRBD2 is a possible D gene (5 bases). Trimming shortened V by 1 base and J by 6 bases, and 10 bases separated the two germline ends. Germline V gene data show CDR1 as SNHLY and CDR2 as FYNNEI. The CDR3 extends over 13 amino acids. The CDR3 protein is CASSEDLAGEQYV. CDR3 sequence (DNA): TGTGCCAGCAGTGAAGATCTAGCAGGCGAGCAGTACGTC.

In its sample, this clone was seen a few times. This chain uses TRBV27 with TRBJ1-5; D is undetermined. With 8 bases removed from V and 0 bases from J, the gap between germline ends came to 11 bases. This CDR3 is 14 amino acids long. Per germline, CDR1 MNHEY and CDR2 SMNVEV (reference sequence). CDR3 in DNA: TGTGCCAGCGGAAACATCGATAGCAATCAGCCCCAGCATTTT. This encodes CASGNIDSNQPQHF.

In nucleotides, the CDR3 is TGTGCCAGCAGTTTCCCCGAGAACACTGAAGCTTTCTTT. This translates into CASSFPENTEAFF. The chain links TRBV28 to TRBJ1-1; D is uncertain. The CDR3 runs 13 residues. CDR1 is MDHEN, CDR2 SYDVKM, per germline. V lost 3 bases to trimming and J lost 1 base, with 6 bases between them.

The sample holds a few counts of this clone. The chain has TRBV20-1 and TRBJ1-1; the D is unclear. Between the trimmed V and J ends, which lost 0 bases and 5 bases, there was a span of 4 bases. CDR3 length: 11 amino acids. The germline CDR1 and CDR2 sequences are DFQATT and SNEGSKA (reference sequence). In nucleotides, the CDR3 is TGCAGTGCTAGAGATTTTACTGAAGCTTTCTTT. Its translation is CSARDFTEAFF.

V and J are TRBV28 and TRBJ1-1, with TRBD1 as a possible D gene (6 bases). The CDR3 has 15 amino acids. Trimming cost V 4 bases and J 4 bases, with 16 bases left between them. The germline V gene encodes CDR1 MDHEN and CDR2 SYDVKM. CDR3: CASSSLGGNGTEAFF. CDR3 sequence (DNA): TGTGCCAGCAGTTCCCTAGGGGGGAATGGCACTGAAGCTTTCTTT.

This clone was observed a handful of times. The V call is TRBV7-9, the J call TRBJ1-2, with D perhaps matching TRBD1 (5 bases). This CDR3 spans 15 amino acids. Between the trimmed V and J ends, which lost 7 bases and 4 bases, there was a span of 19 bases. In germline, CDR1 is SEHNR, CDR2 FQNEAQ (reference sequence). The CDR3 region has the DNA TGTGCCAGCACCCCACGGGCAGGGCGAGGCTATGGCTACACCTTC. Its protein is CASTPRAGRGYGYTF. The full variable domain, completed using reference TRBV7-9 and TRBJ1-2, is DTGVSQNPRHKITKRGQNVTFRCDPISEHNRLYWYRQTLGQGPEFLTYFQNEAQLEKSRLLSDRFSAERPKGSFSTLEIQRTEQGDSAMYLCASTPRAGRGYGYTFGSGTRLTVV.

V gene TRBV9 combines with J gene TRBJ1-2, with D unresolved. This CDR3 has 12 residues. Trimming shortened V by 3 bases and J by 8 bases, and 11 bases separated the two germline ends. The germline CDR1 and CDR2 sequences are SGDLS and YYNGEE. In DNA form, the CDR3 reads TGTGCCAGCAGCGGGATATCGGAAGGCTACACCTTC. It encodes CASSGISEGYTF.

The V call is TRBV27, the J call TRBJ2-7; D possibly uses TRBD1 or TRBD2 (5 bases each). Germline loops: CDR1 MNHEY, CDR2 SMNVEV (reference sequence). The length of the CDR3 is 14 residues. V was clipped by 10 bases and J by 0 bases, with 16 bases between them. CDR3 bases: TGTGCCACCCACCAGAGGGGCACCTCCTACGAGCAGTACGTC. It translates to CATHQRGTSYEQYV.

This chain links TRBV29-1 with TRBJ1-2, with D maybe TRBD1 (5 bases). Trimming pared 8 bases from V and 3 bases from J, leaving 16 bases between. This CDR3 is built from 13 residues. Germline V lookup: CDR1 SQVTM, CDR2 ANQGSEA. CDR3 loop: CSLGNQGDYGYTF. Here the CDR3 DNA reads TGCAGCTTGGGGAATCAGGGAGACTATGGCTACACCTTC.

This rearrangement joins TRBV28 to TRBJ1-1; possible D gene TRBD1, 5 bases. The V end was cut by 7 bases, the J end by 6 bases, with 18 bases between. The germline gives CDR1 MDHEN, CDR2 SYDVKM. The CDR3 extends over 14 amino acids. CDR3 sequence reads: CASIPRGFGAEAFF. CDR3 DNA: TGTGCCAGCATCCCCCGGGGGTTCGGCGCTGAAGCTTTCTTT.

The rearrangement uses TRBV4-1 and TRBJ2-5, with D possibly TRBD1 on 6 matching bases. With 1 base removed from V and 0 bases from J, the gap between germline ends came to 12 bases. The CDR3 loop spans 16 amino acids. Germline CDR1 reads MGHRA; CDR2 reads YSYEKL. CDR3 residues: CASSQVRGLYQETQYF. The DNA for the CDR3 is TGCGCCAGCAGCCAAGTCAGGGGATTGTACCAAGAGACCCAGTACTTC.

The J gene is TRBJ1-2, the V gene TRBV6-5; D uncertain. The V gene's germline CDR1 is MNHEY and CDR2 SVGAGI. Trimming removed 0 bases from V and 0 bases from J, with 11 bases in between. The CDR3 sequence is 16 residues long. CDR3 nucleotides: TGTGCCAGCAGTTACTCGATCAGATTTGCTAACTATGGCTACACCTTC. It translates to CASSYSIRFANYGYTF.